The sample holds a few counts of the clone carrying this T cell receptor (beta chain). The data are from a study of T-cell reconstitution after alpha-beta-depleted transplantation in children. The germline V and J ends were trimmed by 1 base and 10 bases, with 18 bases remaining between them. This CDR3 has 15 amino acids. CDR1 and CDR2 (germline): SGHTA, FQGNSA. The authors prepared the TCRbeta library with unique molecular identifiers. TCRdb passed the PCR reads through MiXCR, listing each CDR3 protein once. The sample consists of a few hundred thousand distinct CDR3 sequences, around 13% of them appearing once.

This sequence was found in a human donor who donated a stem cell graft to a child with combined immunodeficiency. The specimen was PBMCs from the stem cell graft donor, collected from the stem cell graft. V gene TRBV7-2 combines with J gene TRBJ2-3; perhaps TRBD2 as D (6 bases). CDR3 sequence (DNA): TGTGCCAGCAGCTTAGTATTCCGGGACTTTGAAGCGCAGTATTTT. Translation: CASSLVFRDFEAQYF. Full variable domain (rest looked up from reference TRBV7-2 and TRBJ2-3): GAGVSQSPSNKVTEKGKDVELRCDPISGHTALYWYRQSLGQGLEFLIYFQGNSAPDKSGLPSDRFSAERTGGSVSTLTIQRTQQEDSAVYLCASSLVFRDFEAQYFGPGTRLTVL.